This T cell receptor beta chain was identified in a study of high-grade serous ovarian cancer treatment subgroups. Tumor samples were obtained before definitive surgery or chemotherapy. Germline loops: CDR1 SGHVS, CDR2 FQNEAQ. The CDR3 is made up of 16 amino acids. Trimming cost V 0 bases and J 11 bases; bases outside gene matches: 9. TCRdb's copy holds only in-frame clones and misses some; the assay was immunoSEQ multiplex PCR. Altogether under 1,500 clones are present, roughly 65% being singletons, with the ten largest covering approximately 10%. J is TRBJ2-5 and V is TRBV7-8; 13 nucleotides agree with TRBD2. Sequencing was carried out using tumor tissue. The clonotype was recovered from a human donor with high-grade serous ovarian cancer. CDR3 loop: CASSLAGLAGYGEQYF. CDR3 in DNA: TGTGCCAGCAGCTTAGCGGGACTAGCGGGGTACGGAGAGCAGTACTTC.